This T cell receptor (beta chain) was found in a study of Ad26.COV2.S vaccination and SARS-CoV-2 variants. For the study at large: Donor was in the COV1001 Ad26.COV2.S trial arm. Each vaccinee took Ad26.COV2.S intramuscularly, once or twice 56 days apart. Regarding the study as a whole: TCR breadth and depth analyses may have underestimated total T cell responses.

As for this clone: Its antigen is unknown.

Measured with immunoSEQ multiplex PCR; TCRdb has only the in-frame clones, and not every one. The table records 380,000 or so clones, 80% to 90% of them present only once. The treatment is: about 20 received Ad26.COV2.S at low or high dose, single or two shots; about five received placebo; per-sample allocation not given. Samples analyzed were those drawn on day 63 after the first vaccine or placebo injection. Material: peripheral blood, obtained in a trial of Ad26.COV2.S vaccine versus placebo. The sequence came from a person between 18 and 60 years old who received the Ad26.COV2.S COVID-19 vaccine or a placebo.

The CDR3 DNA sequence: TGTGCCAGCAGCAAAGGGACAGGGAATCAGCCCCAGCATTTT. Protein product: CASSKGTGNQPQHF. This chain joins TRBV21-1 and TRBJ1-5; no check of the table's D call, TRBD1, against the DNA was made. TRBV21-1 is labeled a pseudogene. This CDR3 spans 14 amino acids.